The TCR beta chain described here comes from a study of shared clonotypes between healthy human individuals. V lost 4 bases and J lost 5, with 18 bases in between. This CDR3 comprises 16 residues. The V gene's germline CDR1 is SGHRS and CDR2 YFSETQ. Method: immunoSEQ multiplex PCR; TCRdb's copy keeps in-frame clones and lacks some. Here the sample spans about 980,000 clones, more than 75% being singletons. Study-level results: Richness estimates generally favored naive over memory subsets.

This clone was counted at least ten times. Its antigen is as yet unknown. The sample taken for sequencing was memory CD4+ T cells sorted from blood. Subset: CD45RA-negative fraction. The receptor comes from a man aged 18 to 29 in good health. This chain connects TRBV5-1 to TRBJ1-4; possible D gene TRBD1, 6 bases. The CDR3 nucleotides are TGCGCCAGCAGCAATGTGGGGGCCGGCGGGAATGAAAAACTGTTTTTT. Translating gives CASSNVGAGGNEKLFF.